A single sample gave rise to the 5 T cell receptor beta chains below, sequenced in a study of yellow fever vaccine responses in identical twins. Each CDR3 protein gets one entry after TCRdb re-called the RT-PCR reads with MiXCR. The sample yields some 2,500 distinct CDR3 sequences, around 90% seen once. The specimen was T cells from blood (PBMCs), unsorted or a sorted subset (not recorded which), collected before or after yellow fever vaccination (not recorded which). These receptors came from a female donor who received the yellow fever vaccine.

V is TRBV24-1 and J is TRBJ2-3; 9 bases match TRBD2. The CDR3 spans 17 residues. Germline CDR1 is KGHDR and CDR2 is SFDVKD. V lost 4 bases, J lost 7 bases, and 14 bases stayed unmatched. The CDR3 region is CATSDQNLAGNLNTQYF. In DNA, the CDR3 is TGTGCCACCAGTGACCAGAACCTAGCGGGGAATTTGAATACGCAGTATTTT.

The chain carries TRBV6-2 or TRBV6-3 and TRBJ1-5; D is uncertain. V was cut by 0 bases and J by 5 bases, with 11 bases left in between. The CDR3 length is 15 residues. Germline V lookup: CDR1 MNHEY, CDR2 SVGEGT. The CDR3 bases are TGTGCCAGCAGTTACTCGAGTCAGGAACATCAGCCCCAGCATTTT. Protein: CASSYSSQEHQPQHF.

The chain has TRBV28 and TRBJ2-3; D is possibly TRBD1 (6 bases). The V gene lost 5 bases and the J gene lost 2 bases, with 14 bases spanning the gap. The CDR3 consists of 15 residues. Germline values: CDR1 MDHEN, CDR2 SYDVKM. The CDR3: CASSPRGTTTDTQYF. The CDR3, as DNA: TGTGCCAGCAGTCCCAGGGGTACGACCACAGATACGCAGTATTTT.

The chain links TRBV7-9 to TRBJ1-5; tentatively, D is TRBD1 (5 bases). There are 14 residues in the CDR3. The germline CDR1 and CDR2 sequences are SEHNR and FQNEAQ (reference sequence). Trimming cost V 3 bases and J 2 bases, with 8 bases left between them. CDR3 protein: CASSLAGGNQPQHF. Here the CDR3 DNA reads TGTGCCAGCAGCTTGGCGGGGGGCAATCAGCCCCAGCATTTT. The full variable domain, with the rest looked up from reference TRBV7-9 and TRBJ1-5, is DTGVSQNPRHKITKRGQNVTFRCDPISEHNRLYWYRQTLGQGPEFLTYFQNEAQLEKSRLLSDRFSAERPKGSFSTLEIQRTEQGDSAMYLCASSLAGGNQPQHFGDGTRLSIL.

J is TRBJ1-2 and V is TRBV3-1, with D unresolved. The CDR3 has 14 residues. Trimming took off 5 bases at V and 1 base at J, with 11 bases between the two ends. CDR1 and CDR2 from the germline V gene are LGHDT and YNNKEL (reference sequence). The CDR3 spells CASSTNSYNYGYTF. CDR3 DNA sequence: TGTGCCAGCAGCACAAACAGCTATAACTATGGCTACACCTTC.